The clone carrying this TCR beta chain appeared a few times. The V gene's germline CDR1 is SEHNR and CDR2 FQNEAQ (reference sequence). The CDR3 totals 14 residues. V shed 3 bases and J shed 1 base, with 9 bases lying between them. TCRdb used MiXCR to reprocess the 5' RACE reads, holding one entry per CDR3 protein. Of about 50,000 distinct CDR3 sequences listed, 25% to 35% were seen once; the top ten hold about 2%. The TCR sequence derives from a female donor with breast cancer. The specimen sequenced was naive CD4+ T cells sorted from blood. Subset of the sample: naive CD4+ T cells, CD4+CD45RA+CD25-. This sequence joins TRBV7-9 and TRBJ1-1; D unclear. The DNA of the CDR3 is TGTGCCAGCAGCTTGGAACGGAGGAACACTGAAGCTTTCTTT. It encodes CASSLERRNTEAFF.